A selection of T cell receptor beta chains follows, all from one sample in a study of T cell responses to AZD1222 COVID-19 vaccine. The repertoire was sequenced with immunoSEQ multiplex PCR; TCRdb's copy has only in-frame clones and lacks some. The data contain fewer than 200,000 clones, approximately 94% of them singletons. The source was peripheral blood, collected 28 days after the second dose of the MenACWY control vaccine. The receptors shown here come from an adult who received the MenACWY meningococcal vaccine as a control. CDR3s include the opening cysteine and the closing phenylalanine or tryptophan.

TRBV12-5 | 14 | CASGLVTVTGELFF
TRBV4-1 | 13 | CASSLQVTYEQYF
TRBV4-3 | 14 | CASSQVGGEETQYF
TRBV24-1 | 17 | CATSDLKGPSLVNEQFF
TRBV9 | 15 | CASSARTSGRAEQFF
TRBV18 | 14 | CASSSGRSNQPQHF
TRBV4-2 | 17 | CASSQVPSGEGRDEQFF
TRBV2 | 14 | CATRSTGTLTEAFF
TRBV6-2/TRBV6-3 | 15 | CASSYMGGEVGEQFF
TRBV19 | 17 | CASSSFSFGTGNQPQHF
TRBV10-3 | 12 | CAIRGTNYEQYF
TRBV13 | 16 | CASSLRGQSYNSPLHF
TRBV25-1 | 17 | CASSEFFGGGSNEKLFF
TRBV5-1 | 17 | CASSPLIAGSSGNTIYF
TRBV30 | 16 | CAWSVGTGVGGTEAFF
TRBV7-9 | 13 | CASSHGVQETQYF
TRBV19 | 12 | CASSRHYNEQFF
TRBV7-7 | 14 | CASSSGSWQETQYF
TRBV9 | 15 | CASSPGAAGTYGYTF
TRBV7-2 | 14 | CASSPGWGGETQYF
TRBV12-3/TRBV12-4 | 12 | CASRGSYYGYTF
TRBV29-1 | 14 | CSVEGEGSYNEQFF
TRBV11-3 | 16 | CASSLARWAEGGTQYF
TRBV5-6 | 14 | CASSLDPFRNEQFF
TRBV11-3 | 14 | CASSLSAGVWEQYF
TRBV7-6 | 14 | CASSVSGLVNEQFF
TRBV20-1 | 13 | CSASRGRSYEQYF
TRBV30 | 13 | CAWSAGHDQPQHF
TRBV27 | 15 | CASSLDERTYNEQFF
TRBV19 | 14 | CASSATGGRTEAFF
TRBV3-1/TRBV3-2 | 13 | CASSQDRLAPLHF
TRBV3-1/TRBV3-2 | 19 | CASSQDPLEAGGVGQPQHF
TRBV19 | 13 | CASRGSVNEKLFF
TRBV2 | 14 | CASSELDGRNTIYF
TRBV19 | 16 | CASSTDRGHYNQPQHF
TRBV19 | 16 | CASSIVSPLAKNIQYF
TRBV28 | 14 | CASRTPTSWDTIYF
TRBV2 | 12 | CASRPQGGELFF
TRBV7-9 | 17 | CASSLSDRAIWTDTQYF
TRBV7-2 | 15 | CASSLGPGQYMGYTF
TRBV30 | 12 | CASRAVAYEQYF
TRBV27 | 15 | CASSFRADGVGGYTF
TRBV9 | 15 | CASSVGRVSYNEQFF
TRBV10-3 | 13 | CAISGPEYNEQFF
TRBV6-2/TRBV6-3 | 13 | CASSYAGIYEQYF
TRBV29-1 | 11 | CSVDRAVEAFF
TRBV30 | 14 | CAWSPGPGSYEQYF
TRBV28 | 14 | CASRRDRGRYEQYF
TRBV6-5 | 15 | CASRDPGTGGYEQYF
TRBV27 | 15 | CASSLPGVIYNEQFF
TRBV10-3 | 13 | CAISVLQGHEQFF
TRBV5-1 | 13 | CASSLNTGYEQYF
TRBV7-9 | 19 | CASSPRTGAQPGRYNEQFF
TRBV28 | 16 | CASSSPAGGRQETQYF
TRBV10-3 | 13 | CAISAGDNEKLFF
TRBV9 | 13 | CASQATPGNTIYF
TRBV28 | 12 | CASSLVQRGYTF
TRBV11-3 | 13 | CASSSGPGGEAFF